This TCR beta chain was identified during a study of T cell responses to AZD1222 COVID-19 vaccine (dated by TCRdb to the early 2020s). Broadly, across the study: AZD1222 recipients given second doses at about 4 weeks or at about 12 weeks were pooled, since spike-specific TCR depth and breadth were not found to differ between the two schedules. A total of more than 230 trial participants underwent TCR sequencing, of whom some 210 received two doses of AZD1222 and about 25 received two doses of the MenACWY control vaccine. Trial participants were enrolled by age into subgroups of 18-55, 56-69 and 70-plus years, and roughly 150, 30 and 60 TCR-sequenced participants, respectively, were included in these subgroups. Results the study describes overall, beyond this receptor: After two AZD1222 doses, both the breadth and the depth of spike-specific TCRs were significantly higher than at day 0 and than in MenACWY recipients. In the small 56-69-year group, the increase in depth fell short of significance, most likely because of low power. Participants were mostly white British and included more females than males, and it was suggested by the authors that clonal diversity may have been underestimated. Epitopes outside the regions mutated in the B.1.351 and B.1.1.7 variants were reportedly recognized by nearly half of the unique spike-specific TCRs. No day 14 peak-response samples were available, so repertoires were characterized only after the peak T cell response. Conclusions about previously exposed vaccinees were limited because only six AZD1222 recipients were SARS-CoV-2 seropositive at baseline. The vaccine-associated CD4 TCRs covered the entire spike protein, and the dominant responses fell in regions 160-218 and 743-854.

The CDR3 regions of human TCRbeta chains were analyzed by immunosequencing. The authors' pipeline ran thus. TCRs in the repertoires were compared against a reference library of SARS-CoV-2-specific TCRs that had been generated with the MIRA antigen-specificity platform. Breadth was defined as the fraction of unique TCRs that were SARS-CoV-2-associated. Depth was defined as the fraction of total T cells that were SARS-CoV-2-associated. Using the MIRA data, each spike-specific TCR was mapped to the spike region that the TCR reacts to and placed in a CD4 or CD8 class. Log10-transformed breadth and depth values were compared by one-way ANOVA with Sidak's multiple comparisons tests. Held by TCRdb, this immuneACCESS table contains in-frame sequences only and omits some clones. Under half of the omission traces to an unresolved V gene where checked; the cause of the rest is unknown. Clone size and the V and J calls come from that table; the DNA yielded D and trimming. Recorded for this sample are roughly 200,000 clones; approximately 86% of them occurred a single time. The ten largest clones represent approximately 7.7% of the sample.

In light of the paper, this sample's time point label describes: baseline before first vaccination. The vaccinee samples were drawn from two UK trials, COV001 and COV002, one of which was a single-blind randomized controlled phase 2/3 trial testing AZD1222 (ChAdOx1 nCoV-19) in healthy adults. For TCRbeta chain sequencing, PBMC samples were collected from trial participants at day 0 and at day 28 after the second dose. Points on this clone: Its antigen target is currently unknown. The record has no base qualities; no much larger clone is one base away.

Trimming takes 7 bases off V and 0 bases off J; junction bases not matched to a gene: 6. The germline V gene specifies SNHLY as CDR1 and FYNNEI as CDR2. The CDR3 spans 16 residues, from the cysteine through the phenylalanine. Of all the DNA, just the CDR3 is kept, 48 bases in frame from base 1. The sample in question was peripheral blood, obtained on day 0 of AZD1222 vaccination. This sequence was found in an adult in good health. The chain joins TRBV2 to TRBJ1-2, with TRBD1 identical over 12 junction bases. The DNA is as follows: TGTGCCAGCAACAGGGACAGGGGGCCCCCTAACTATGGCTACACCTTC. It translates to CASNRDRGPPNYGYTF.